The 27 T cell receptor beta chains given below trace back to one sample, sequenced in a study of T cells in Graves' hyperthyroidism and ophthalmopathy. Authors of the study amplified TCR beta CDR3 regions from RNA transcripts. TCR CDR3 regions were first amplified by RT-PCR with HTBI primers. From the multiplex PCR reads, TCRdb called clonotypes with MiXCR, one entry per CDR3 protein. Seen here are roughly 660,000 distinct CDR3 sequences, approximately 15% observed once, and the top ten hold about a sixth. Sequenced: blood. These receptors were collected from a man over 45 with Graves' hyperthyroidism.

This clonotype was counted at least ten times. The rearrangement joins TRBV7-9 to TRBJ2-5; D is unresolved. Germline V CDR1 and CDR2: SEHNR, FQNEAQ (reference sequence). Trimming removed 4 bases from V and 2 bases from J, with 11 bases in between. The CDR3 has 14 residues. The CDR3 is CASSSLGLQETQYF. In DNA, the CDR3 is TGTGCCAGCAGCTCACTTGGGTTACAAGAGACCCAGTACTTC.

This clonotype has a handful of counts. DNA of the CDR3: TGTGCCAGCAGTTTCCCCCTGACTAGCGACTCCTACGAGCAGTACTTC. Protein product: CASSFPLTSDSYEQYF. This chain connects TRBV28 to TRBJ2-7; TRBD2 matches at 8 bases. CDR3 length: 16 amino acids. J was trimmed by 0 bases and V by 3 bases; bases with no gene match: 7. Germline values: CDR1 MDHEN, CDR2 SYDVKM.

V usage is TRBV28 and J usage is TRBJ2-7; 7 bases are shared with TRBD1. The junction had 9 bases not matched to a gene; V was cut back by 5 bases and J by 2 bases. Germline V gene lookup returns CDR1 MDHEN and CDR2 SYDVKM. CDR3 length equals 15 residues. CDR3 coding DNA: TGTGCCAGCAGTACACAGGGGAGTCTAACCTACGAGCAGTACTTC. Its protein is CASSTQGSLTYEQYF.

This clonotype appeared a few times. The V gene is TRBV30, the J gene TRBJ2-3; D is undetermined. Between the trimmed V and J ends, which lost 7 bases and 1 base, there was a span of 9 bases. The CDR3 covers 12 residues. CDR1 and CDR2 from the germline V gene are GTSNPN and SVGIG (reference sequence). In DNA, the CDR3 is TGTGCCTTGCCTCTCGGCACAGATACGCAGTATTTT. Protein sequence: CALPLGTDTQYF.

V is TRBV20-1 and J is TRBJ2-7, with D maybe TRBD2 (6 bases). This CDR3 contains 13 residues. Per germline, CDR1 DFQATT and CDR2 SNEGSKA (reference sequence). V was clipped by 5 bases and J by 4 bases, with 15 bases between them. CDR3 loop: CSAGTSLPYEQYF. The DNA of the CDR3 is TGCAGTGCTGGAACTAGCCTCCCTTACGAGCAGTACTTC.

The chain employs TRBV6-1 and TRBJ1-4; 7 bases are a match to TRBD1. The CDR3 is 15 residues long. J gave up 5 bases and V 0 bases, and 3 bases lay outside the gene matches. Per germline, CDR1 MNHNS and CDR2 SASEGT. In DNA, the CDR3 is TGTGCCAGCAGTGAAGCCGCAGGGGGGAATGAAAAACTGTTTTTT. It is translated as CASSEAAGGNEKLFF.

This rearrangement joins TRBV3-1 to TRBJ1-2; a weak D match, TRBD1 (6 bases). The CDR3 spans 14 residues. The V gene's germline CDR1 is LGHDT and CDR2 YNNKEL (reference sequence). Trimming shortened V by 6 bases and J by 8 bases, and 19 bases separated the two germline ends. The CDR3 loop is CASSPNREAPGYTF. CDR3 nucleotides: TGTGCCAGCAGTCCAAACAGGGAAGCTCCCGGCTACACCTTC.

This clonotype has a handful of counts. V is TRBV12-3 or TRBV12-4 and J is TRBJ2-1; 12 bases are shared with TRBD2. The CDR3 contains 17 residues. With V trimmed by 1 base and J by 8 bases, 9 bases remained unmatched. CDR3 amino acids: CASSLETSGSYMDEQFF. CDR3 bases: TGTGCCAGCAGTTTAGAGACTAGCGGGAGTTATATGGATGAGCAGTTCTTC.

The sample holds a few counts of this clonotype. The chain is built from TRBV4-1 and TRBJ2-7; TRBD2 agrees at 8 bases. This CDR3 is built from 15 residues. V trimming: 3 bases; J trimming: 4 bases; junction bases outside the gene matches: 8. Germline CDR1 and CDR2: MGHRA and YSYEKL. CDR3 amino acids: CASSQIAGRRYEQYF. CDR3 coding DNA: TGCGCCAGCAGCCAGATAGCGGGAAGAAGGTACGAGCAGTACTTC.

This clonotype was seen more than once but under ten times. The genes are TRBV11-1 and TRBJ2-7, with D perhaps TRBD1 or TRBD2 (6 bases each). This CDR3 is 16 amino acids long. Germline CDR1 and CDR2: SGHAT and FQDESV (reference sequence). Trimming removed 0 bases from V and 5 bases from J, with 17 bases in between. CDR3 coding DNA: TGTGCCAGCAGCTTAGCGACGGGGGCGATATTGGACGAGCAGTACTTC. It is translated as CASSLATGAILDEQYF.

The V call is TRBV29-1, the J call TRBJ2-7, with 10 nucleotides matching TRBD1. V lost 7 bases and J lost 6; bases outside the gene matches: 12. The germline V gene has CDR1 SQVTM and CDR2 ANQGSEA. This CDR3 contains 14 residues. The CDR3 is CSAGRGTGVFEQYF. The CDR3 DNA is TGCAGCGCTGGGCGGGGGACAGGGGTCTTCGAGCAGTACTTC.

V usage is TRBV10-3 and J usage is TRBJ1-1; 9 bases fit TRBD1. The V segment lost 6 bases and the J segment 7 bases; nucleotides outside the gene matches: 9. The CDR3 consists of 14 residues. CDR1 ENHRY and CDR2 SYGVKD come from the germline V gene. The CDR3 reads CAISFDRGMGEAFF. In nucleotides, the CDR3 is TGTGCCATCAGCTTTGACAGGGGGATGGGTGAAGCTTTCTTT.

This clonotype was picked up many times. The V and J genes are TRBV28 and TRBJ2-5; TRBD1 agrees at 9 bases. After removal of 0 bases from V and 0 bases from J, the junction contained 2 bases not matched to a gene. Germline V gene sequence: CDR1 MDHEN, CDR2 SYDVKM. The CDR3 is 16 amino acids. DNA of the CDR3: TGTGCCAGCAGTTTATGGGACAGGGGAGACCAAGAGACCCAGTACTTC. Amino acids: CASSLWDRGDQETQYF.

This clonotype was seen many times. The chain combines TRBV7-6 with TRBJ2-7; 10 positions match TRBD1. Germline V gives CDR1 SGHVS, CDR2 FNYEAQ. The length of the CDR3 is 16 residues. The ends lost 2 bases at V and 5 bases at J; junction bases unmatched: 9. This CDR3 is CASSLTPGQGSHEQYF. CDR3 DNA: TGTGCCAGCAGCTTAACACCGGGACAGGGGAGCCACGAGCAGTACTTC.

The chain carries TRBV7-8 and TRBJ2-3, with D possibly being TRBD2 (6 bases). Between the trimmed V and J ends, which lost 8 bases and 4 bases, there was a span of 13 bases. Germline V gene lookup returns CDR1 SGHVS and CDR2 FQNEAQ. CDR3 size: 13 residues. The CDR3 loop is CASLRDSSDTQYF. The CDR3 region has the DNA TGTGCCAGCCTCCGGGACTCCTCAGATACGCAGTATTTT.

With respect to this clonotype: With a much larger clone just one base away, this may be a read error. V and J are TRBV28 and TRBJ1-5, with D hard to call. Per the germline V gene, CDR1 is MDHEN and CDR2 is SYDVKM. V lost 5 bases and J 3 bases, leaving 14 bases between the germline ends. CDR3 size: 15 residues. Written as DNA, the CDR3 is TGTGCCAGCAGTGGCTCTGCGAGGAACAATCAGCCCCAGCATTTT. This codes for CASSGSARNNQPQHF. Looking up the rest from reference TRBV28 and TRBJ1-5 gives the full variable domain: DVKVTQSSRYLVKRTGEKVFLECVQDMDHENMFWYRQDPGLGLRLIYFSYDVKMKEKGDIPEGYSVSREKKERFSLILESASTNQTSMYLCASSGSARNNQPQHFGDGTRLSIL.

The V call is TRBV6-1, the J call TRBJ1-5; D might be TRBD1 (5 bases). This CDR3 has 16 residues. CDR1 and CDR2 from the germline V gene are MNHNS and SASEGT. Trimming removed 2 bases from V and 0 bases from J, with 11 bases in between. CDR3 in amino acids: CASSEQGGDSNQPQHF. CDR3 sequence (DNA): TGTGCCAGCAGTGAACAGGGAGGGGATAGCAATCAGCCCCAGCATTTT.

This clonotype occurred many times. The junction shows a germline mismatch at one end, possibly a read error. V gene TRBV5-1 combines with J gene TRBJ1-1; the D gene is possibly TRBD1 (6 bases). Germline CDR1 and CDR2: SGHRS and YFSETQ. CDR3 length: 14 residues. CDR3 loop: CASSLGQVNTEAFF. CDR3 DNA sequence: TGTGCCAGCAGCCTGGGACAAGTGAACACTGAAGCTTTCTTT.

This chain joins TRBV19 and TRBJ2-4; a weak D match, TRBD2 (6 bases). The CDR3 has 13 amino acids. Between the trimmed V and J ends, which lost 9 bases and 3 bases, there was a span of 12 bases. Germline loops: CDR1 LNHDA, CDR2 SQIVND (reference sequence). DNA for the CDR3: TGTGCCAGGGCCTCCGGGGGCAAAAACATTCAGTACTTC. Protein sequence: CARASGGKNIQYF.

This sequence joins TRBV11-3 and TRBJ1-1; no clear D. Germline V gives CDR1 SGHNT, CDR2 YENEEA. Trimming took off 3 bases at V and 3 bases at J, with 8 bases between the two ends. The CDR3 loop spans 13 amino acids. This CDR3 reads CASSFTADTEAFF. The CDR3 nucleotides read TGTGCCAGCAGCTTTACCGCAGACACTGAAGCTTTCTTT.

The chain has TRBV4-1 and TRBJ1-1; D call uncertain. The germline gives CDR1 MGHRA, CDR2 YSYEKL. V was shortened by 4 bases and J by 1 base, with 13 bases between the two germline ends. The CDR3 is made up of 15 amino acids. As DNA, the CDR3 is TGCGCCAGCAGCCCTCACCGGCCAGCGAACACTGAAGCTTTCTTT. Its translation is CASSPHRPANTEAFF.

In its sample, this clonotype was seen many times. The J gene is TRBJ1-5, the V gene TRBV11-2, with TRBD1 as a possible D gene (5 bases). Germline assignment: CDR1 SGHAT and CDR2 FQNNGV. The CDR3 spans 14 residues. Trimming removed 5 bases from V and 4 bases from J, with 12 bases in between. CDR3 coding DNA: TGTGCCAGCAGCCCCGTGGGGGTTAATCAGCCCCAGCATTTT. Translation gives CASSPVGVNQPQHF.

There are many counts of this clonotype. The CDR3 sequence: CASIPQGPSGGYGYTF. CDR3 coding DNA: TGTGCCAGCATCCCACAGGGACCTTCCGGAGGCTATGGCTACACCTTC. J is TRBJ1-2 and V is TRBV2; D is perhaps TRBD1 (6 bases). CDR1 SNHLY and CDR2 FYNNEI come from the germline V gene. CDR3 length: 16 amino acids. V was shortened by 7 bases and J by 4 bases, with 22 bases between the two germline ends.

A word on this clonotype: A much larger clone lies a single base off, so this may be a read error. The chain couples TRBV12-3 or TRBV12-4 to TRBJ1-1; tentatively, D is TRBD1 (6 bases). The CDR3 has 15 amino acids. Trimming shortened V by 10 bases and J by 5 bases, and 23 bases separated the two germline ends. CDR3 DNA: TGTGCCACCGCGAACGGGGGGCAAGGTCGGACTGAAGCTTTCTTT. Translating it yields CATANGGQGRTEAFF.

J is TRBJ2-7 and V is TRBV3-1, with a tentative D call TRBD2 (5 bases). CDR1 and CDR2 from the germline V gene are LGHDT and YNNKEL (reference sequence). V shed 2 bases and J shed 2 bases, with 13 bases lying between them. The CDR3 length is 15 residues. The CDR3 sequence is CASSQMVGGTYEQYF. DNA of the CDR3: TGTGCCAGCAGCCAAATGGTTGGAGGAACCTACGAGCAGTACTTC.

Only a few counts were recorded for this clonotype. The chain couples TRBV4-1 to TRBJ2-3; the match to TRBD2 covers 12 bases. Germline V gene data show CDR1 as MGHRA and CDR2 as YSYEKL. V dropped 0 bases and J dropped 5; count of bases not matched to a gene: 12. CDR3 length: 19 amino acids. CDR3 sequence: CASSQEEGGPGLAGDTQYF. The CDR3 region has the DNA TGCGCCAGCAGCCAAGAAGAGGGGGGACCGGGACTAGCGGGAGATACGCAGTATTTT.

This clonotype was seen repeatedly, ten times or more. V usage is TRBV7-9 and J usage is TRBJ1-2; D remains ambiguous. CDR1 SEHNR and CDR2 FQNEAQ come from the germline V gene (reference sequence). The CDR3 contains 15 residues. V was cut by 1 base and J by 4 bases, with 13 bases left in between. CDR3 DNA sequence: TGTGCCAGCAGCTTAGGGGAGGGTTCCGGCTATGGCTACACCTTC. Its protein is CASSLGEGSGYGYTF.